Each of the 24 T cell receptor beta chains below was sequenced from the same sample in a study of blood T cell repertoires in COVID-19. Using immunoSEQ multiplex PCR, the repertoire was profiled, and TCRdb retains in-frame clones only, with some absent. The table has some 87,000 clones, over 70% seen once; the top ten hold approximately 25%. The sample consisted of peripheral blood. These receptors were taken from a man of 80 years or more with active or convalescent COVID-19.

The rearrangement uses TRBV9 and TRBJ1-6, with a tentative D call TRBD1 (5 bases). The CDR3 has 14 residues. Trimming removed 2 bases at V and 10 bases at J, with 13 bases between. The germline CDR1 and CDR2 sequences are SGDLS and YYNGEE. CDR3 sequence (DNA): TGTGCCAGCAGCGTGTCGGGGGTTGAATCACCCCTCCACTTT. Protein product: CASSVSGVESPLHF.

The chain combines TRBV5-4 with TRBJ2-2, with D maybe TRBD2 (6 bases). The CDR3 is made up of 11 amino acids. Germline assignment: CDR1 SGHNT and CDR2 YYREEE (reference sequence). V lost 7 bases, J lost 8 bases, and 9 bases lay in between. As DNA, the CDR3 is TGTGCCAGCGGGGGAGGAGGGGAGCTGTTTTTT. This gives the protein CASGGGGELFF. Full variable domain (missing parts from reference TRBV5-4 and TRBJ2-2): ETGVTQSPTHLIKTRGQQVTLRCSSQSGHNTVSWYQQALGQGPQFIFQYYREEENGRGNFPPRFSGLQFPNYSSELNVNALELDDSALYLCASGGGGELFFGEGSRLTVL.

The chain combines TRBV29-1 with TRBJ1-3; D is ambiguous. Trimming left V 4 bases short and J 0 bases short, with 10 bases between. CDR1 is SQVTM, CDR2 ANQGSEA, per germline. The CDR3 contains 14 residues. The CDR3 is CSVVGSSSGNTIYF. The CDR3 nucleotides are TGCAGCGTTGTCGGGTCTAGCTCTGGAAACACCATATATTTT. Filled out from reference TRBV29-1 and TRBJ1-3, the complete variable domain reads SAVISQKPSRDICQRGTSLTIQCQVDSQVTMMFWYRQQPGQSLTLIATANQGSEATYESGFVIDKFPISRPNLTFSTLTVSNMSPEDSSIYLCSVVGSSSGNTIYFGEGSWLTVV.

This clone was seen only a few times. This sequence joins TRBV11-2 and TRBJ1-2; TRBD1 might be the D (6 bases). The germline V gene has CDR1 SGHAT and CDR2 FQNNGV. The CDR3 covers 16 residues. Trimming stripped 5 bases from V and 4 bases from J, with 20 bases between. This CDR3 reads CASSLPQGTLGYGYTF. CDR3 bases: TGTGCCAGCAGCCTACCTCAGGGGACCCTAGGCTATGGCTACACCTTC.

This chain uses TRBV19 with TRBJ2-3; TRBD2 might be the D (5 bases). This CDR3 contains 16 residues. The V gene's germline CDR1 is LNHDA and CDR2 SQIVND (reference sequence). Between the trimmed V and J ends, which lost 1 base and 2 bases, there was a span of 13 bases. The CDR3 loop is CASSIGGSGDTDTQYF. The CDR3 nucleotides read TGTGCCAGTAGTATAGGAGGGTCCGGGGACACAGATACGCAGTATTTT.

The chain couples TRBV19 to TRBJ2-7; 7 bases are shared with TRBD1. Germline V gene lookup returns CDR1 LNHDA and CDR2 SQIVND (reference sequence). Germline trimming cut 6 bases from V and 3 bases from J; bases unmatched to any gene: 11. The CDR3 extends over 15 amino acids. CDR3 amino acids: CASRNRDSPYYEQYF. CDR3 sequence (DNA): TGTGCCAGTAGAAACCGGGACAGCCCATACTACGAGCAGTACTTC.

This clone was counted a few times. The chain uses TRBV3-1 (or the pseudogene TRBV3-2) and TRBJ2-3; no reliable D call. CDR1 LGHDT and CDR2 YNNKEL come from the germline V gene (reference sequence). The CDR3 has 13 amino acids. Between the trimmed V and J ends, which lost 2 bases and 1 base, there was a span of 4 bases. The CDR3 here is CASSQSGTDTQYF. CDR3 bases: TGTGCCAGCAGCCAATCGGGCACAGATACGCAGTATTTT.

V gene TRBV19 combines with J gene TRBJ2-7; TRBD1 aligns across 10 bases. Germline V gives CDR1 LNHDA, CDR2 SQIVND (reference sequence). The length of the CDR3 is 16 residues. The V segment lost 5 bases and the J segment 6 bases; nucleotides outside the gene matches: 13. In DNA form, the CDR3 reads TGTGCCAGTAGTGTCCTTCCGGGACAGGGGTTTTCCGAGCAGTACTTC. Protein: CASSVLPGQGFSEQYF.

The chain employs TRBV2 and TRBJ2-2; 7 bases match TRBD2. V gave up 1 base and J gave up 6 bases; unmatched junction bases: 2. This CDR3 has 14 amino acids. Germline V gene lookup returns CDR1 SNHLY and CDR2 FYNNEI. The CDR3: CASSEGLAAGELFF. Here the CDR3 DNA reads TGTGCCAGCAGTGAAGGCCTAGCGGCCGGGGAGCTGTTTTTT.

This clone was seen a handful of times. The V gene is TRBV12-3 or TRBV12-4, the J gene TRBJ2-5; TRBD2 agrees at 7 bases. J lost 7 bases, V lost 7 bases, and 6 bases had no gene match. This CDR3 comprises 12 residues. This CDR3 is CASTPGGVTQYF. The DNA for the CDR3 is TGTGCCAGCACCCCTGGGGGGGTGACCCAGTACTTC.

V usage is TRBV15 and J usage is TRBJ1-2, with a tentative D call TRBD1 (6 bases). Germline V gene sequence: CDR1 LNHNV, CDR2 YYDKDF (reference sequence). This CDR3 is 16 amino acids long. Trimming removed 0 bases from V and 6 bases from J, with 17 bases in between. CDR3 coding DNA: TGTGCCACCAGCAGAGATCTCACAGGGCCGAATGATGGCTACACCTTC. Translation gives CATSRDLTGPNDGYTF. Together with reference TRBV15 and TRBJ1-2, the CDR3 gives the full variable domain: DAMVIQNPRYQVTQFGKPVTLSCSQTLNHNVMYWYQQKSSQAPKLLFHYYDKDFNNEADTPDNFQSRRPNTSFCFLDIRSPGLGDTAMYLCATSRDLTGPNDGYTFGSGTRLTVV.

In its sample, this clone was seen once. The rearrangement links TRBV29-1 to TRBJ2-7; 9 positions match TRBD1. The junction had 6 bases not matched to a gene; V was cut back by 5 bases and J by 7 bases. CDR1 is SQVTM and CDR2 is ANQGSEA in the germline V gene. The CDR3 loop spans 12 amino acids. CDR3 sequence: CSVFTGGGEQYF. The CDR3 DNA follows: TGCAGCGTTTTTACAGGGGGCGGTGAGCAGTACTTC.

The gene calls are TRBV5-6 and TRBJ2-2; TRBD1 aligns across 11 bases. J lost 2 bases, V lost 7 bases, and 7 bases had no gene match. The CDR3 consists of 16 residues. Germline V CDR1 and CDR2: SGHDT, YYEEEE. The chain's CDR3 is CASGLDRGQNTGELFF. The CDR3 DNA follows: TGTGCCAGCGGGTTGGACAGGGGGCAAAACACCGGGGAGCTGTTTTTT.

This chain connects TRBV28 to TRBJ2-7; weak D call: TRBD2 (5 bases). In germline, CDR1 is MDHEN, CDR2 SYDVKM. CDR3 length: 14 amino acids. With 7 bases removed from V and 3 bases from J, the gap between germline ends came to 16 bases. This CDR3 is CASNRGRLIYEQYF. The CDR3 DNA reads TGTGCCAGCAACAGAGGGAGACTTATCTACGAGCAGTACTTC. The full variable domain, rest sourced from reference TRBV28 and TRBJ2-7, is DVKVTQSSRYLVKRTGEKVFLECVQDMDHENMFWYRQDPGLGLRLIYFSYDVKMKEKGDIPEGYSVSREKKERFSLILESASTNQTSMYLCASNRGRLIYEQYFGPGTRLTVT.

V and J are TRBV25-1 and TRBJ2-5; possible D gene TRBD1, 8 bases. Deletions cut 4 bases from V and 4 bases from J, with 13 bases between. The CDR3 extends over 14 amino acids. Germline V lookup: CDR1 MGHDK, CDR2 SYGVNS. The CDR3 protein is CASSGTGRGETQYF. CDR3 nucleotide sequence: TGTGCCAGCAGTGGGACAGGGAGGGGAGAGACCCAGTACTTC.

This clone was recorded only once. V is TRBV7-9 and J is TRBJ1-5; tentatively, D is TRBD1 (6 bases). This CDR3 has 15 amino acids. Germline CDR1 is SEHNR and CDR2 is FQNEAQ (reference sequence). Between the trimmed V and J ends, which lost 5 bases and 7 bases, there was a span of 18 bases. Here the CDR3 reads CASSLGDTLGQPQHF. The CDR3 region has the DNA TGTGCCAGCAGCCTCGGGGACACACTGGGGCAGCCCCAGCATTTT.

V and J are TRBV28 and TRBJ1-5; D is undetermined. The ends were cut back, 2 bases at V and 2 bases at J, with 16 bases in the middle. The CDR3 loop spans 17 amino acids. Germline CDR1 MDHEN, CDR2 SYDVKM. CDR3: CASSLAGMPGGNQPQHF. CDR3 DNA: TGTGCCAGCAGTTTAGCCGGGATGCCCGGCGGCAATCAGCCCCAGCATTTT.

The rearrangement links TRBV6-1 to TRBJ2-6, with D maybe TRBD1 (5 bases). V lost 4 bases and J lost 0, with 13 bases in between. The germline V gene has CDR1 MNHNS and CDR2 SASEGT. The CDR3 spans 17 residues. CDR3 residues: CASSGYRSTSGANVLTF. The CDR3 DNA sequence: TGTGCCAGCAGTGGGTACAGGTCTACCTCTGGGGCCAACGTCCTGACTTTC.

The CDR3 DNA is TGTGCCAGCCGCTATTTCGAAGGGGCCAGCAATCAGCCCCAGCATTTT. It encodes CASRYFEGASNQPQHF. V usage is TRBV19 and J usage is TRBJ1-5, with D perhaps TRBD1 (5 bases). In germline, CDR1 is LNHDA, CDR2 SQIVND (reference sequence). The CDR3 sequence is 16 residues long. Trimming stripped 9 bases from V and 1 base from J, with 19 bases between.

The chain has TRBV28 and TRBJ2-7; D perhaps matches TRBD1 (5 bases). Trimming removed 5 bases from V and 6 bases from J, with 11 bases in between. Germline loops: CDR1 MDHEN, CDR2 SYDVKM. This CDR3 has 12 amino acids. This chain's CDR3 is CASSRRVAEQYF. The CDR3, as DNA: TGTGCCAGCAGTCGCAGGGTGGCCGAGCAGTACTTC. The entire variable domain, with the rest obtained from reference TRBV28 and TRBJ2-7, is as follows: DVKVTQSSRYLVKRTGEKVFLECVQDMDHENMFWYRQDPGLGLRLIYFSYDVKMKEKGDIPEGYSVSREKKERFSLILESASTNQTSMYLCASSRRVAEQYFGPGTRLTVT.

The chain employs TRBV5-1 and TRBJ2-7; the D gene is possibly TRBD1 (6 bases). The germline V and J ends were trimmed by 4 bases and 2 bases, with 10 bases remaining between them. Germline V gene lookup returns CDR1 SGHRS and CDR2 YFSETQ. The CDR3 is 13 residues long. The CDR3 DNA is TGCGCCAGCAGCCCCCAGGGGACCTACGAGCAGTACTTC. This translates into CASSPQGTYEQYF.

This rearrangement joins TRBV5-1 to TRBJ2-5, with 10 bases matching TRBD1. V was pared by 4 bases and J by 4 bases, with 10 bases of the junction left unmatched. CDR3 size: 16 residues. The germline gives CDR1 SGHRS, CDR2 YFSETQ. CDR3 coding DNA: TGCGCCAGCAGCGGGCAACCGACAGGGGGCCTAGAGACCCAGTACTTC. The encoded protein is CASSGQPTGGLETQYF.

Only one count was recorded for this clone. The rearrangement uses TRBV19 and TRBJ1-5; the match to TRBD1 covers 8 bases. The V segment lost 5 bases and the J segment 6 bases; nucleotides outside the gene matches: 12. Per the germline V gene, CDR1 is LNHDA and CDR2 is SQIVND (reference sequence). The CDR3 is 16 residues long. CDR3 sequence (DNA): TGTGCCAGTAGTCCTTCGACAGGGGTGCAGATTCAGCCCCAGCATTTT. Its translation is CASSPSTGVQIQPQHF.

This clone occurred once. The chain employs TRBV6-5 and TRBJ1-2; 7 nucleotides agree with TRBD1. Trimming took 7 bases from V and 8 from J; bases not matched to a gene: 4. Germline V lookup: CDR1 MNHEY, CDR2 SVGAGI. This CDR3 contains 11 residues. In nucleotides, the CDR3 is TGTGCCAGCATGGGACAGCTGGGCTACACCTTC. Translated: CASMGQLGYTF.